Each of the 9 T cell receptor beta chains below was sequenced from the same sample in a study of molecular identifiers for immune sequencing clone quantification. Each CDR3 protein gets one entry after TCRdb re-called the PCR reads with MiXCR. This table holds under 65,000 distinct CDR3 sequences, 20% to 25% found once. Sequenced sample: naive CD8+ T cells from blood, with Jurkat cell RNA spiked in. This sample's subset: FACS-sorted CD8+CD4-CCR7+CD45RA+ naive T cells. The receptors here all came from a human donor in good health. Some libraries in this study had Jurkat cell RNA spiked in.

Comment on this clonotype: A read error may explain this, as a much larger clone is one base away. The chain is built from TRBV5-1 and TRBJ2-5, with 10 bases identical to TRBD2. The germline V gene encodes CDR1 SGHRS and CDR2 YFSETQ. V trimming: 7 bases; J trimming: 4 bases; junction bases outside the gene matches: 10. The CDR3 has 15 residues. The CDR3 here is CASGPGTSVGETQYF. DNA of the CDR3: TGCGCCAGCGGACCCGGGACTAGCGTGGGAGAGACCCAGTACTTC.

This clonotype has a count of ten or more. V usage is TRBV29-1 and J usage is TRBJ2-1, with D maybe TRBD2 (6 bases). CDR1 and CDR2 from the germline V gene are SQVTM and ANQGSEA. The V and J ends lost 4 bases and 2 bases respectively, with 12 bases between them. The CDR3 consists of 14 residues. The CDR3 coding sequence is TGCAGCGTTGTTCAACGGGGGACCTACAATGAGCAGTTCTTC. Amino acids: CSVVQRGTYNEQFF.

The V and J genes are TRBV7-9 and TRBJ1-5; no firm D call. The V and J ends lost 11 bases and 0 bases respectively, with 14 bases between them. In germline, CDR1 is SEHNR, CDR2 FQNEAQ (reference sequence). CDR3 length: 14 residues. The CDR3 loop is CAGILSASNQPQHF. CDR3 nucleotide sequence: TGTGCCGGCATCTTATCTGCTAGCAATCAGCCCCAGCATTTT. Full variable domain (outside the CDR3, taken from reference TRBV7-9 and TRBJ1-5): DTGVSQNPRHKITKRGQNVTFRCDPISEHNRLYWYRQTLGQGPEFLTYFQNEAQLEKSRLLSDRFSAERPKGSFSTLEIQRTEQGDSAMYLCAGILSASNQPQHFGDGTRLSIL.

Many counts were recorded for this clonotype. The genes are TRBV7-9 and TRBJ2-1; a possible D gene is TRBD1 (5 bases). The V gene lost 5 bases and the J gene lost 0 bases, with 17 bases spanning the gap. This CDR3 comprises 17 residues. Germline V gene sequence: CDR1 SEHNR, CDR2 FQNEAQ (reference sequence). The CDR3 DNA reads as TGTGCCAGCAGCACGACTTTAGGGGTAGACTCCTACAATGAGCAGTTCTTC. This encodes CASSTTLGVDSYNEQFF.

Comments on this clonotype: This may be a read error: a much more frequent sequence differs by one nucleotide. The CDR3 DNA is TGTGCCAGCATGTCGCGACTAGCCTACGAGCAGTACTTC. It translates to CASMSRLAYEQYF. The gene calls are TRBV7-9 and TRBJ2-7; D perhaps matches TRBD2 (6 bases). The CDR3 length is 13 residues. V dropped 7 bases and J dropped 2 bases, with 12 bases sitting between them. The V gene's germline CDR1 is SEHNR and CDR2 FQNEAQ (reference sequence).

This clonotype turned up a few times. The junction departs from germline at one end; a sequencing error may be responsible. The chain uses TRBV12-3 or TRBV12-4 and TRBJ2-2, with 10 bases fitting TRBD2. The CDR3 has 16 amino acids. This CDR3 is CASRSTSGIGTGKLFF. As DNA, the CDR3 is TGTGCCAGCAGAAGTACTAGCGGGATTGGTACCGGGAAGCTGTTTTTT.

Comment on this clonotype: A much larger clone differs by one base, so this may be a read error. The chain recombines TRBV7-9 with TRBJ2-7; 9 positions agree with TRBD1. From germline, CDR1 is SEHNR and CDR2 FQNEAQ (reference sequence). The CDR3 sequence is 14 residues long. The CDR3 coding sequence is TGTGCCGGCAGGACAGGGGCCTCGTCCTACGAGCAGTACTTC. As protein: CAGRTGASSYEQYF.

This clonotype was observed at least ten times. CDR3 sequence: CASSLGRAEQYF. The CDR3 region has the DNA TGTGCCAGCAGCTTGGGCCGCGCCGAGCAGTACTTC. The V gene is TRBV5-4, the J gene TRBJ2-7; D gene unclear. The CDR3 has 12 amino acids. Germline CDR1 SGHNT, CDR2 YYREEE (reference sequence). V lost 0 bases to trimming and J lost 6 bases, with 7 bases between them. Based on the CDR3 plus reference TRBV5-4 and TRBJ2-7, the full variable domain is ETGVTQSPTHLIKTRGQQVTLRCSSQSGHNTVSWYQQALGQGPQFIFQYYREEENGRGNFPPRFSGLQFPNYSSELNVNALELDDSALYLCASSLGRAEQYFGPGTRLTVT.

Ten or more counts support this clonotype. The genes are TRBV7-2 and TRBJ2-7; 10 nucleotides line up with TRBD2. The CDR3 consists of 17 residues. The V and J ends lost 5 bases and 3 bases, in that order; junction bases with no gene match: 13. Germline CDR1 reads SGHTA; CDR2 reads FQGNSA. The DNA of the CDR3 is TGTGCCAGCAGCCCCCCTCAACCGGGACTAGCGTTCTACGAGCAGTACTTC. This encodes CASSPPQPGLAFYEQYF. The full variable domain, with the rest looked up from reference TRBV7-2 and TRBJ2-7, is GAGVSQSPSNKVTEKGKDVELRCDPISGHTALYWYRQSLGQGLEFLIYFQGNSAPDKSGLPSDRFSAERTGGSVSTLTIQRTQQEDSAVYLCASSPPQPGLAFYEQYFGPGTRLTVT.